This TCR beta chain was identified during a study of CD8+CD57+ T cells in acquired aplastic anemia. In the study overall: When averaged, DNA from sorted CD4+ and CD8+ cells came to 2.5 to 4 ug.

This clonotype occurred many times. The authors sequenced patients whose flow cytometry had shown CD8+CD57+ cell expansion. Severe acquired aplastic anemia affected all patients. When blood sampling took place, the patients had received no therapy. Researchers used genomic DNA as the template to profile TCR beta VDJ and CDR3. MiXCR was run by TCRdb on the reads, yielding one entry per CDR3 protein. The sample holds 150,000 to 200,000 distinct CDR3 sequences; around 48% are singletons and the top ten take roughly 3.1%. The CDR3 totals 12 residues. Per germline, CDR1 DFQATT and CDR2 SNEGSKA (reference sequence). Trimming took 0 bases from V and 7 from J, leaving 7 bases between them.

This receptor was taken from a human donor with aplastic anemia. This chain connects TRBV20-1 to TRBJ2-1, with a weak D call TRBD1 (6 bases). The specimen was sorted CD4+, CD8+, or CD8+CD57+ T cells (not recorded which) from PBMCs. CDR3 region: CSARDQGNEQFF. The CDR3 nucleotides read TGCAGTGCTAGAGATCAGGGGAATGAGCAGTTCTTC.